This T cell receptor (beta chain) was observed in a study of molecular identifiers for immune sequencing clone quantification. Study background: In replicates, RNA from around 20,000 or 100,000 naive CD8 cells was divided five ways and four parts were sequenced.

This clonotype was recorded a few times. In TCRdb, the PCR reads were re-called with MiXCR into one record per CDR3 protein. This sample has some 580,000 distinct CDR3 sequences, with about 25% found just once. This CDR3 is 15 amino acids long. Germline CDR1 is SGHNT and CDR2 is YYREEE (reference sequence). Trimming cost V 2 bases and J 5 bases; bases outside gene matches: 4. V gene TRBV5-4 combines with J gene TRBJ2-3; TRBD2 matches 11 bases. Specimen: naive CD8+ T cells from blood, with Jurkat cell RNA spiked in. Regarding subset: FACS-sorted CD8+CD4-CCR7+CD45RA+ naive T cells. The TCR sequence derives from a human donor in good health. Some libraries in this study had Jurkat cell RNA spiked in. CDR3: CASSFSGRAIDTQYF. CDR3 DNA sequence: TGTGCCAGCAGCTTTAGCGGGAGGGCCATAGATACGCAGTATTTT. The whole variable domain, remainder taken from reference TRBV5-4 and TRBJ2-3, is ETGVTQSPTHLIKTRGQQVTLRCSSQSGHNTVSWYQQALGQGPQFIFQYYREEENGRGNFPPRFSGLQFPNYSSELNVNALELDDSALYLCASSFSGRAIDTQYFGPGTRLTVL.